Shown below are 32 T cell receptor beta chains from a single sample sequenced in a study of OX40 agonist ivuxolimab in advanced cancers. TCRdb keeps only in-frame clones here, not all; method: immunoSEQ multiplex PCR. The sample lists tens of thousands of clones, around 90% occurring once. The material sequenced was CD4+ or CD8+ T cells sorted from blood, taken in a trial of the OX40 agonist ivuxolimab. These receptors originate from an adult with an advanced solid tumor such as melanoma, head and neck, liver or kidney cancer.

The CDR3 DNA is TGTGCCAGCAGTCCATGGCGGGAGGTAGAGACCCAGTACTTC. Translating gives CASSPWREVETQYF. This chain links TRBV6-5 with TRBJ2-5; TRBD2 matches 8 bases. V lost 5 bases, J lost 4 bases, and 6 bases stayed unmatched. The CDR3 extends over 14 amino acids. Germline assignment: CDR1 MNHEY and CDR2 SVGAGI.

The CDR3 protein is CASSPGQGATYEQYF. The CDR3 DNA is TGTGCCAGCAGTCCCGGACAGGGGGCCACCTACGAGCAGTACTTC. This chain uses TRBV27 with TRBJ2-7; 11 bases fit TRBD1. V gave up 5 bases and J gave up 2 bases; unmatched junction bases: 5. The CDR3 has 15 residues. Germline V gene sequence: CDR1 MNHEY, CDR2 SMNVEV (reference sequence).

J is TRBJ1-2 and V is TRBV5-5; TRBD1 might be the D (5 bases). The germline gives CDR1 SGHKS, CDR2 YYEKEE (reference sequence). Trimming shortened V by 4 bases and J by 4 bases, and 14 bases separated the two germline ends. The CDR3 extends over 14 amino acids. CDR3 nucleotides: TGTGCCAGCAGCCCAGACAGTTTGAGCTATGGCTACACCTTC. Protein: CASSPDSLSYGYTF.

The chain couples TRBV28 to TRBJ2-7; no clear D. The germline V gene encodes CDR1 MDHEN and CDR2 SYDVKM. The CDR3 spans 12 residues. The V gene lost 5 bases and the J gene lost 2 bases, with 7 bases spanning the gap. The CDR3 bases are TGTGCCAGCAGTCCCTCAACCTACGAGCAGTACTTC. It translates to CASSPSTYEQYF.

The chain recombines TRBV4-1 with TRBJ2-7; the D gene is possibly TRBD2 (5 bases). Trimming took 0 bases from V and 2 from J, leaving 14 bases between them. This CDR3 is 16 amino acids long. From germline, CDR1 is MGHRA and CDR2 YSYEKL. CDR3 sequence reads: CASSQEPRGPPYEQYF. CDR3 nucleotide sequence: TGCGCCAGCAGCCAAGAACCGCGAGGGCCCCCCTACGAGCAGTACTTC.

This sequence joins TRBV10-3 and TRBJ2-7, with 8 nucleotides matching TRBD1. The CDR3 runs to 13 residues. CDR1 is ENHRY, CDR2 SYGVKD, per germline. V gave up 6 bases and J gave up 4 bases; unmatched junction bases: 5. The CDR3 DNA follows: TGTGCCATCAGCATGACAGGGGCGTACGAGCAGTACTTC. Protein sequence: CAISMTGAYEQYF.

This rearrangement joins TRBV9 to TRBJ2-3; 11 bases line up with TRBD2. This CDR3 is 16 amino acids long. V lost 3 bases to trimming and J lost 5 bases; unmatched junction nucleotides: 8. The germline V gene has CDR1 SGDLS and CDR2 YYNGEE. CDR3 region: CASSDGTSGGGDTQYF. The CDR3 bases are TGTGCCAGCAGCGATGGGACTAGCGGTGGGGGAGATACGCAGTATTTT.

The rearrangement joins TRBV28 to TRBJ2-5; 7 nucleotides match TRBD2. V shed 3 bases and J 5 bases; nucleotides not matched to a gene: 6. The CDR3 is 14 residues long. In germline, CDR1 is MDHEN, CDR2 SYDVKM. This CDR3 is CASSLVAGWETQYF. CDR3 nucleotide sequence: TGTGCCAGCAGTTTGGTAGCGGGTTGGGAGACCCAGTACTTC.

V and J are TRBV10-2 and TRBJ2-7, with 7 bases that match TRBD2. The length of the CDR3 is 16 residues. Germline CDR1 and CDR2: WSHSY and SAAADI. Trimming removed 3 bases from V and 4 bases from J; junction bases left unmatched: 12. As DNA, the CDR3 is TGCGCCAGCAGTGAAGCACCGGGACTAACGACATACGAGCAGTACTTC. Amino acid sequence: CASSEAPGLTTYEQYF.

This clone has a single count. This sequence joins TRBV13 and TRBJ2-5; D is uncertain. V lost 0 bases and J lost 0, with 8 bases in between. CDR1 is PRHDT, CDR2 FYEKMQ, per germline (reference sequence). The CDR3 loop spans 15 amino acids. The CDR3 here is CASSLGRMYQETQYF. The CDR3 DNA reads TGTGCCAGCAGCTTAGGCCGGATGTACCAAGAGACCCAGTACTTC.

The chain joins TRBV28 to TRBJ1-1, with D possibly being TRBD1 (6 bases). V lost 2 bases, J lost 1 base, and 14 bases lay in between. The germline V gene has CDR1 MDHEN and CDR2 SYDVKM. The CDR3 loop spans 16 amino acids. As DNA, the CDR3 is TGTGCCAGCAGTTTACGTCGGGGGGGGCGGAACACTGAAGCTTTCTTT. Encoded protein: CASSLRRGGRNTEAFF.

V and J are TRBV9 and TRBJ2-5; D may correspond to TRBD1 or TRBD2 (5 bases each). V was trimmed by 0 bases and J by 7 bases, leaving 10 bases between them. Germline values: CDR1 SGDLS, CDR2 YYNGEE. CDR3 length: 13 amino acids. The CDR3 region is CASSVAERGTQYF. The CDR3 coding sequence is TGTGCCAGCAGCGTAGCGGAGAGGGGGACCCAGTACTTC.

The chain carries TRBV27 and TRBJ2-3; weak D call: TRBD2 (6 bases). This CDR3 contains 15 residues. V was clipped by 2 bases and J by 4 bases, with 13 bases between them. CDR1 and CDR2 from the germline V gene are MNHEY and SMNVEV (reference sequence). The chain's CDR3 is CASSLSGGWADTQYF. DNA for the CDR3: TGTGCCAGCAGTTTAAGCGGAGGGTGGGCAGATACGCAGTATTTT.

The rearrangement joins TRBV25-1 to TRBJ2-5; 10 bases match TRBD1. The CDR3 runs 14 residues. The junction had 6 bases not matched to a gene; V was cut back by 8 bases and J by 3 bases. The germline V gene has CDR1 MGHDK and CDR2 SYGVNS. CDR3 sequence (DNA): TGTGCCAGCGTGGAGACAGGGGGCAAAGAGACCCAGTACTTC. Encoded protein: CASVETGGKETQYF.

The CDR3 reads CASSKGTGHTEAFF. The CDR3 coding sequence is TGCGCCAGCAGCAAAGGGACAGGACACACTGAAGCTTTCTTT. The rearrangement uses TRBV5-1 and TRBJ1-1, with TRBD1 identical over 8 bases. CDR3 length: 14 residues. With 4 bases clipped from V and 3 bases from J, the junction kept 5 bases outside the gene matches. Germline V lookup: CDR1 SGHRS, CDR2 YFSETQ.

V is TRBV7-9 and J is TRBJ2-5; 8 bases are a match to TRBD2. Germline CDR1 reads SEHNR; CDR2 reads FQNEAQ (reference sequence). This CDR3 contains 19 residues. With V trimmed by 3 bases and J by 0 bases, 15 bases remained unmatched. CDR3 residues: CASSFERVAGLKYQETQYF. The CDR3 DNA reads TGTGCCAGCAGCTTCGAAAGGGTAGCGGGACTAAAGTACCAAGAGACCCAGTACTTC.

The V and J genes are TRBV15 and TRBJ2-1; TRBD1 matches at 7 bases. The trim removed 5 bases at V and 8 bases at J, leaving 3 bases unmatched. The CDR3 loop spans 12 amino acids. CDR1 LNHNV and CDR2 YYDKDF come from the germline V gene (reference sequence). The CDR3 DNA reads TGTGCCACCAGCGAGGGGGCGGATGAGCAGTTCTTC. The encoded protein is CATSEGADEQFF.

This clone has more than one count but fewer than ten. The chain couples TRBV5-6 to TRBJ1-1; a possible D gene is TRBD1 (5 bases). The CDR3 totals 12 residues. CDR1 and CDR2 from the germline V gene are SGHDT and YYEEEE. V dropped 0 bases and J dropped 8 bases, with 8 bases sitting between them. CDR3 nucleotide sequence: TGTGCCAGCAGCTTGGGGACACCAGAAGCTTTCTTT. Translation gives CASSLGTPEAFF.

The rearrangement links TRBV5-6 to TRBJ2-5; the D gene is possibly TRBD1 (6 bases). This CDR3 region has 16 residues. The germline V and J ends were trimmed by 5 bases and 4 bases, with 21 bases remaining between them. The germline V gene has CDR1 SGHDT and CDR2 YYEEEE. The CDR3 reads CASSFGAGAVSETQYF. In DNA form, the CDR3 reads TGTGCCAGCAGTTTCGGCGCAGGGGCGGTCTCAGAGACCCAGTACTTC. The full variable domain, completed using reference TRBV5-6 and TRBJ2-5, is DAGVTQSPTHLIKTRGQQVTLRCSPKSGHDTVSWYQQALGQGPQFIFQYYEEEERQRGNFPDRFSGHQFPNYSSELNVNALLLGDSALYLCASSFGAGAVSETQYFGPGTRLLVL.

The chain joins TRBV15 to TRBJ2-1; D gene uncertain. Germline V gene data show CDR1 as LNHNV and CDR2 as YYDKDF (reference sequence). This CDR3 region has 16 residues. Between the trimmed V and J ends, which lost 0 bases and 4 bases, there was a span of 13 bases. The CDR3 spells CATSRDSGSTYNEQFF. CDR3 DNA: TGTGCCACCAGCAGAGATTCGGGTAGTACGTACAATGAGCAGTTCTTC.

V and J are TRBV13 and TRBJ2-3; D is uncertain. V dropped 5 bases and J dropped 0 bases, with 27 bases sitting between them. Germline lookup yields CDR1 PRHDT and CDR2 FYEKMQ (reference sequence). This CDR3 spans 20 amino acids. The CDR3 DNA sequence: TGTGCCAGCAGCGTCAAAGCCGCCTTTTTGGGGTATTCTAGCACAGATACGCAGTATTTT. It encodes CASSVKAAFLGYSSTDTQYF.

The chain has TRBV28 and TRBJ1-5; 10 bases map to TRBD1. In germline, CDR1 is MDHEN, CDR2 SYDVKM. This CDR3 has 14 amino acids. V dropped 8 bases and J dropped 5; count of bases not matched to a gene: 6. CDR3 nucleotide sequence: TGTGCCAGCCGTTCCGGGACAGGGGATCAGCCCCAGCATTTT. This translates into CASRSGTGDQPQHF.

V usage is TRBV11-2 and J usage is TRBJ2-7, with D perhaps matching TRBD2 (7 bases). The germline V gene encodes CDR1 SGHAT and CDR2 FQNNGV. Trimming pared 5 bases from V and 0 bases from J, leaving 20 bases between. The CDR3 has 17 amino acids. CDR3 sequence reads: CASSINDGGADSYEQYF. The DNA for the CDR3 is TGTGCCAGCAGCATCAACGATGGGGGGGCCGACTCCTACGAGCAGTACTTC.

CDR3 in amino acids: CASSFRGTDTQYF. The CDR3 DNA sequence: TGTGCCAGCAGTTTCAGGGGGACAGATACGCAGTATTTT. The V gene is TRBV27, the J gene TRBJ2-3; the match to TRBD1 covers 7 bases. The V segment lost 3 bases and the J segment 3 bases; nucleotides outside the gene matches: 0. The CDR3 consists of 13 residues. Germline V lookup: CDR1 MNHEY, CDR2 SMNVEV (reference sequence).

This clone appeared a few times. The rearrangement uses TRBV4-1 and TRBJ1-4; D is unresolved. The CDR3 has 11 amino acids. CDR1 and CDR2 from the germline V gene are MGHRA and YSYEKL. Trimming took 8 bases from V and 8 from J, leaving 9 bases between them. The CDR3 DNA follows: TGCGCCAGCGCTTTCATGGAAAAACTGTTTTTT. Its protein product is CASAFMEKLFF.

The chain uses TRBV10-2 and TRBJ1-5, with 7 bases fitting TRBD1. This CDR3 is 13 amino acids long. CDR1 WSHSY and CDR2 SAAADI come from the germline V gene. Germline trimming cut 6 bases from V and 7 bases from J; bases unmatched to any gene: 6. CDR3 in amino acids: CASSRQGGQPQHF. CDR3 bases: TGCGCCAGCAGCCGACAGGGCGGCCAGCCCCAGCATTTT.

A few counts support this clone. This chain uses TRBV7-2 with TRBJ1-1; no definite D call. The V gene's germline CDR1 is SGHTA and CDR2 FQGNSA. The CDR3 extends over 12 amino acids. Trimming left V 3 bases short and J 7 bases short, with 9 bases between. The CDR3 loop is CASSFSGDEAFF. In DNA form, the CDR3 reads TGTGCCAGCAGCTTTTCCGGAGATGAAGCTTTCTTT.

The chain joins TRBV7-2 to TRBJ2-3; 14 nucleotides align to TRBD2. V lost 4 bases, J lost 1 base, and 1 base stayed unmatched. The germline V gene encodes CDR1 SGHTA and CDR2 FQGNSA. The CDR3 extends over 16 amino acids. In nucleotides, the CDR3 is TGTGCCAGCAGCTCGGGACTAGCGGGAGGCACAGATACGCAGTATTTT. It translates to CASSSGLAGGTDTQYF.

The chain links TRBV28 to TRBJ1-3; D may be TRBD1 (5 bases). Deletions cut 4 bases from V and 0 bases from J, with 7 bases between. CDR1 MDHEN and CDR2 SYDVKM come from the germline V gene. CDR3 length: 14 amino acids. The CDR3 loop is CASSWGSSGNTIYF. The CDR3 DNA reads TGTGCCAGCAGTTGGGGCAGCTCTGGAAACACCATATATTTT.

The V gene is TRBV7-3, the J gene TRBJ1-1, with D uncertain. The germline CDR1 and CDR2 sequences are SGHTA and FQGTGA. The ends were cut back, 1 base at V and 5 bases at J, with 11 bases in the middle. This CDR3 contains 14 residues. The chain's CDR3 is CASSLNGGETEAFF. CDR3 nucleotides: TGTGCCAGCAGCTTAAACGGCGGGGAAACTGAAGCTTTCTTT. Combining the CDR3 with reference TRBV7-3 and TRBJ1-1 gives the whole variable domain GAGVSQTPSNKVTEKGKYVELRCDPISGHTALYWYRQSLGQGPEFLIYFQGTGAADDSGLPNDRFFAVRPEGSVSTLKIQRTERGDSAVYLCASSLNGGETEAFFGQGTRLTVV.

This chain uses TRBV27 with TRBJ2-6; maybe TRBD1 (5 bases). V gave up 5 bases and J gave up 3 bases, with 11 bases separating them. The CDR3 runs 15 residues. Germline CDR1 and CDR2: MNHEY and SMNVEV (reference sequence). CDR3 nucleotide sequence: TGTGCCAGCAGTCCGCAGGGTTTTGGGGCCAACGTCCTGACTTTC. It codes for CASSPQGFGANVLTF.

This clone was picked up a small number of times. The CDR3 loop reads CASTPWRVQETQYF. The CDR3 bases are TGTGCCAGCACGCCATGGCGGGTTCAAGAGACCCAGTACTTC. The V call is TRBV2, the J call TRBJ2-5; D may be TRBD2 (5 bases). V was clipped by 7 bases and J by 2 bases, with 14 bases between them. The CDR3 is made up of 14 amino acids. From germline, CDR1 is SNHLY and CDR2 FYNNEI. Complete variable domain (other parts from reference TRBV2 and TRBJ2-5): EPEVTQTPSHQVTQMGQEVILRCVPISNHLYFYWYRQILGQKVEFLVSFYNNEISEKSEIFDDQFSVERPDGSNFTLKIRSTKLEDSAMYFCASTPWRVQETQYFGPGTRLLVL.